These 32 T cell receptor beta chains came from one sample sequenced in a study of blood T cells in healthy people across ages. A J-beta primer mix and a sample-barcoded 5' primer were used in a second PCR of roughly 6 to 12 cycles. TCRdb used MiXCR to reprocess the 5' RACE reads, holding one entry per CDR3 protein. Altogether about 640,000 distinct CDR3 sequences are present, roughly three fifths being singletons, with the ten largest covering around 37%. Sequencing used blood. These receptors came from a man aged 55 to 69 in good health.

This clonotype turned up a few times. The genes are TRBV7-2 and TRBJ2-5, with 13 bases fitting TRBD2. V trimming: 4 bases; J trimming: 6 bases; junction bases outside the gene matches: 8. CDR1 and CDR2 (germline): SGHTA, FQGNSA. The CDR3 has 16 amino acids. CDR3 amino acids: CASSSEGTSGAQTQYF. CDR3 coding DNA: TGTGCCAGCAGCTCTGAGGGGACTAGCGGGGCCCAGACCCAGTACTTC.

Only one count was recorded for this clonotype. The chain recombines TRBV29-1 with TRBJ1-1, with 8 nucleotides matching TRBD1. CDR3 length equals 14 residues. The germline V gene has CDR1 SQVTM and CDR2 ANQGSEA. V lost 7 bases to trimming and J lost 1 base; unmatched junction nucleotides: 8. This chain's CDR3 is CSARDRRRNTEAFF. The CDR3 bases are TGCAGCGCCCGGGACAGGCGTAGGAACACTGAAGCTTTCTTT.

The CDR3 DNA reads as TGTGCCAGCAGCAACGTCATGGCCGATACGCAGTATTTT. This translates into CASSNVMADTQYF. The chain links TRBV7-2 to TRBJ2-3; D is undetermined. Germline values: CDR1 SGHTA, CDR2 FQGNSA. Trimming pared 5 bases from V and 6 bases from J, leaving 12 bases between. The CDR3 is made up of 13 amino acids.

This clonotype was found once. The gene calls are TRBV28 and TRBJ2-1; the match to TRBD1 covers 7 bases. The CDR3 sequence is 14 residues long. The germline gives CDR1 MDHEN, CDR2 SYDVKM. V trimming: 10 bases; J trimming: 6 bases; junction bases outside the gene matches: 12. The CDR3 protein is CATRQGQRFNEQFF. CDR3 nucleotides: TGTGCCACCCGACAGGGCCAGAGGTTCAATGAGCAGTTCTTC.

The gene calls are TRBV12-3 or TRBV12-4 and TRBJ2-5; D is possibly TRBD2 (6 bases). Trimming cost V 6 bases and J 5 bases, with 19 bases left between them. The length of the CDR3 is 15 residues. CDR3 nucleotides: TGTGCCAGCAGCAAACCGGGACTTAATTCGGAGACCCAGTACTTC. Protein sequence: CASSKPGLNSETQYF.

The table lists this clonotype with a few counts. In nucleotides, the CDR3 is TGTGCCAGCAGTAAGACAGAGGCTACCTACGAGCAGTACTTC. This codes for CASSKTEATYEQYF. This rearrangement joins TRBV27 to TRBJ2-7; a possible D gene is TRBD1 (5 bases). CDR1 MNHEY and CDR2 SMNVEV come from the germline V gene (reference sequence). This CDR3 region has 14 residues. The ends were cut back, 5 bases at V and 2 bases at J, with 13 bases in the middle.

V and J are TRBV6-5 and TRBJ1-2; possible D gene TRBD1, 6 bases. V dropped 0 bases and J dropped 4 bases, with 9 bases sitting between them. CDR1 and CDR2 from the germline V gene are MNHEY and SVGAGI. This CDR3 is 14 amino acids long. The CDR3 DNA follows: TGTGCCAGCAGTTACTCCCAGGGGCTCTATGGCTACACCTTC. This codes for CASSYSQGLYGYTF.

The V gene is TRBV19, the J gene TRBJ1-1; 8 nucleotides align to TRBD1. The germline gives CDR1 LNHDA, CDR2 SQIVND (reference sequence). With V trimmed by 4 bases and J by 3 bases, 16 bases remained unmatched. The CDR3 sequence is 18 residues long. The CDR3 DNA sequence: TGTGCCAGTAGTAGTCGGCGGTCAGGGGGCGGTGGGGACACTGAAGCTTTCTTT. It yields the protein CASSSRRSGGGGDTEAFF.

With respect to this clonotype: Mismatch with germline at one junction end may stem from a read error. The chain combines TRBV4-2 with TRBJ1-2; D is perhaps TRBD1 (5 bases). There are 16 residues in the CDR3. Germline V gene lookup returns CDR1 LGHNA and CDR2 YNFKEQ. For the CDR3, the DNA is TGTGCCAGCAACCAAGATCGGAGAGGGGATAACTATGGCTACACCTTC. This translates into CASNQDRRGDNYGYTF.

The chain couples TRBV7-2 to TRBJ2-1; tentatively, D is TRBD2 (5 bases). V shed 5 bases and J shed 5 bases, with 13 bases lying between them. Germline loops: CDR1 SGHTA, CDR2 FQGNSA. The CDR3 has 14 residues. CDR3 amino acids: CASSPLWGDNEQFF. CDR3 in DNA: TGTGCCAGCAGCCCTCTGTGGGGAGACAATGAGCAGTTCTTC. The full variable domain, rest sourced from reference TRBV7-2 and TRBJ2-1, is GAGVSQSPSNKVTEKGKDVELRCDPISGHTALYWYRQSLGQGLEFLIYFQGNSAPDKSGLPSDRFSAERTGGSVSTLTIQRTQQEDSAVYLCASSPLWGDNEQFFGPGTRLTVL.

The chain links TRBV20-1 to TRBJ2-7; 8 nucleotides align to TRBD2. The V and J ends lost 1 base and 3 bases, in that order; junction bases with no gene match: 8. CDR3 length: 15 amino acids. Germline V gene data show CDR1 as DFQATT and CDR2 as SNEGSKA (reference sequence). The CDR3 spells CSARVREGPIYEQYF. CDR3 nucleotides: TGCAGTGCTAGAGTCCGGGAGGGGCCTATCTACGAGCAGTACTTC.

The chain recombines TRBV5-8 with TRBJ2-5, with TRBD1 as a possible D gene (7 bases). This CDR3 is 16 amino acids long. Trimming stripped 3 bases from V and 5 bases from J, with 20 bases between. CDR1 and CDR2 (germline): SGHTS, YDEGEE. The CDR3 DNA is TGTGCCAGCAGCTGGGGGGACAGTACCTTTAGGGAGACCCAGTACTTC. Its translation is CASSWGDSTFRETQYF.

This chain connects TRBV2 to TRBJ2-3, with a possible D match to TRBD1 (5 bases). Germline assignment: CDR1 SNHLY and CDR2 FYNNEI. CDR3 length: 13 residues. Trimming cost V 4 bases and J 6 bases, with 11 bases left between them. The CDR3: CASSGGRVDTQYF. DNA for the CDR3: TGTGCCAGCAGTGGGGGCCGGGTGGATACGCAGTATTTT. The full variable domain, completed using reference TRBV2 and TRBJ2-3, is EPEVTQTPSHQVTQMGQEVILRCVPISNHLYFYWYRQILGQKVEFLVSFYNNEISEKSEIFDDQFSVERPDGSNFTLKIRSTKLEDSAMYFCASSGGRVDTQYFGPGTRLTVL.

This chain connects TRBV11-3 to TRBJ2-7; possible D gene TRBD1, 6 bases. This CDR3 is 16 amino acids long. Germline CDR1 and CDR2: SGHNT and YENEEA. V was trimmed by 5 bases and J by 3 bases, leaving 20 bases between them. This CDR3 is CASSPEYGGGSYEQYF. CDR3 in DNA: TGTGCCAGCAGCCCCGAATATGGGGGCGGCAGCTACGAGCAGTACTTC.

The rearrangement joins TRBV7-6 to TRBJ1-1; 11 bases are shared with TRBD1. CDR3 length: 15 residues. CDR1 and CDR2 from the germline V gene are SGHVS and FNYEAQ. Trimming at V came to 0 bases and at J to 3 bases, leaving 0 bases not matched to a gene. The CDR3 loop reads CASSLAGQGDTEAFF. The CDR3 DNA sequence: TGTGCCAGCAGCTTAGCGGGACAGGGGGACACTGAAGCTTTCTTT.

The J gene is TRBJ2-5, the V gene TRBV12-3 or TRBV12-4; D unresolved. Trimming shortened V by 0 bases and J by 5 bases, and 10 bases separated the two germline ends. This CDR3 region has 14 residues. The CDR3 coding sequence is TGTGCCAGCAGTTTAGCGCTTTTCAGTGAGACCCAGTACTTC. Translated, it gives CASSLALFSETQYF.

V and J are TRBV5-4 and TRBJ2-3; tentatively, D is TRBD2 (6 bases). V shed 4 bases and J shed 3 bases, with 12 bases lying between them. Germline V gene sequence: CDR1 SGHNT, CDR2 YYREEE (reference sequence). CDR3 length: 14 amino acids. For the CDR3, the DNA is TGTGCCAGCAGCCCGGGGCGGGAAACAGATACGCAGTATTTT. Translating it yields CASSPGRETDTQYF.

V usage is TRBV20-1 and J usage is TRBJ2-1, with D unclear. Per germline, CDR1 DFQATT and CDR2 SNEGSKA (reference sequence). Trimming left V 6 bases short and J 5 bases short, with 17 bases between. The CDR3 is 14 residues long. The CDR3 DNA reads as TGCAGTGCGATACATTGGACCCCGGACAATGAGCAGTTCTTC. Encoded protein: CSAIHWTPDNEQFF.

This clonotype was seen more than once but under ten times. J is TRBJ2-2 and V is TRBV12-3 or TRBV12-4; 9 positions match TRBD2. This CDR3 comprises 15 residues. V shed 2 bases and J 5 bases; nucleotides not matched to a gene: 3. The CDR3 nucleotides are TGTGCCAGCAGTTTACGGCGGGGGGGAACCGGGGAGCTGTTTTTT. Translating gives CASSLRRGGTGELFF.

This chain links TRBV5-1 with TRBJ2-3; 10 bases agree with TRBD2. Trimming cost V 0 bases and J 0 bases; bases outside gene matches: 16. CDR3 length: 21 amino acids. The germline CDR1 and CDR2 sequences are SGHRS and YFSETQ. The DNA for the CDR3 is TGCGCCAGCAGCTTGGCCGAGAGACCCCTGCTGGGACTAGCGAGCACAGATACGCAGTATTTT. It encodes CASSLAERPLLGLASTDTQYF.

The chain uses TRBV11-2 and TRBJ2-2; possible D gene TRBD2, 5 bases. Germline assignment: CDR1 SGHAT and CDR2 FQNNGV. The CDR3 covers 17 residues. V gave up 1 base and J gave up 5 bases, with 17 bases separating them. As DNA, the CDR3 is TGTGCCAGCAGCTTAGCCAGGCACGGGGTTGAAACCGGGGAGCTGTTTTTT. Protein: CASSLARHGVETGELFF.

The rearrangement uses TRBV2 and TRBJ1-2; tentative D call: TRBD1 (5 bases). The ends were cut back, 7 bases at V and 6 bases at J, with 18 bases in the middle. The V gene's germline CDR1 is SNHLY and CDR2 FYNNEI. The CDR3 is 14 residues long. The CDR3: CASTIDVGTDGYTF. The CDR3, as DNA: TGTGCCAGCACCATCGACGTAGGGACGGATGGCTACACCTTC.

V gene TRBV7-2 combines with J gene TRBJ2-7; D not certain. Germline loops: CDR1 SGHTA, CDR2 FQGNSA. The length of the CDR3 is 14 residues. V was trimmed by 3 bases and J by 1 base, leaving 10 bases between them. The CDR3 protein is CASSFGRRSYEQYF. CDR3 nucleotide sequence: TGTGCCAGCAGCTTCGGCAGGCGATCCTACGAGCAGTACTTC.

On this clonotype: The germline gene is not matched at one end of the junction; a read error may be the cause. V gene TRBV11-2 combines with J gene TRBJ1-1, with unresolved D. The CDR3 runs 14 residues. The germline CDR1 and CDR2 sequences are SGHAT and FQNNGV. Here the CDR3 reads CVSSLNGRATEAFF. The CDR3 DNA follows: TGTGTCAGCAGCTTAAACGGGAGGGCCACTGAAGCTTTCTTT.

The chain joins TRBV12-3 or TRBV12-4 to TRBJ2-5; 8 nucleotides align to TRBD1. There are 13 residues in the CDR3. The ends lost 8 bases at V and 4 bases at J; junction bases unmatched: 6. The CDR3 protein is CASGGGTGETQYF. As DNA, the CDR3 is TGTGCCAGCGGGGGCGGGACAGGAGAGACCCAGTACTTC.

The gene calls are TRBV25-1 and TRBJ1-4; a possible D gene is TRBD1 (5 bases). The CDR3 consists of 17 residues. Trimming pared 5 bases from V and 5 bases from J, leaving 21 bases between. Germline V lookup: CDR1 MGHDK, CDR2 SYGVNS. The CDR3 DNA reads as TGTGCCAGCAGTAGCGCCTCGCCAGGGAATTGGAATGAAAAACTGTTTTTT. It translates to CASSSASPGNWNEKLFF.

CDR3 DNA sequence: TGTGCCAGTTGTTCTAGCGGTCAGCGTCACGAGCAGTACTTC. Its translation: CASCSSGQRHEQYF. The chain joins TRBV28 to TRBJ2-7; 7 bases match TRBD2. V lost 9 bases to trimming and J lost 5 bases; unmatched junction nucleotides: 13. The CDR3 has 14 amino acids. CDR1 MDHEN and CDR2 SYDVKM come from the germline V gene.

The sample holds a few counts of this clonotype. The genes are TRBV7-2 and TRBJ2-1; D is unresolved. The V gene lost 1 base and the J gene lost 5 bases, with 6 bases spanning the gap. Germline V gene data show CDR1 as SGHTA and CDR2 as FQGNSA. CDR3 size: 13 residues. The CDR3 region is CASSLEADNEQFF. The DNA of the CDR3 is TGTGCCAGCAGCTTAGAGGCCGACAATGAGCAGTTCTTC.

Notes on this clonotype: Compared with germline, one end of the junction differs, possibly owing to a read error. The chain is built from TRBV6-6 and TRBJ1-2; D possibly corresponds to TRBD1 (5 bases). Germline assignment: CDR1 MNHNY and CDR2 SVGAGI (reference sequence). This CDR3 comprises 15 residues. CDR3 loop: CAGSPQGLDRYGYTF. In DNA form, the CDR3 reads TGTGCCGGCAGTCCCCAGGGTCTGGACCGATATGGCTACACCTTC.

The rearrangement joins TRBV20-1 to TRBJ1-2; D uncertain. Germline CDR1 reads DFQATT; CDR2 reads SNEGSKA (reference sequence). V lost 3 bases, J lost 3 bases, and 11 bases lay in between. The length of the CDR3 is 13 residues. CDR3 protein: CSASWGSDYGYTF. DNA of the CDR3: TGCAGTGCTAGTTGGGGATCGGACTATGGCTACACCTTC.

This chain uses TRBV6-6 with TRBJ1-5; 7 bases are a match to TRBD1. The germline gives CDR1 MNHNY, CDR2 SVGAGI (reference sequence). The CDR3 runs 15 residues. The J segment lost 6 bases and the V segment lost 5 bases, leaving 10 bases of the junction unmatched. The CDR3 spells CASSTTAAGGQPQHF. As DNA, the CDR3 is TGTGCCAGCAGTACTACCGCGGCAGGGGGTCAGCCCCAGCATTTT.

The gene calls are TRBV20-1 and TRBJ2-5, with 9 bases identical to TRBD1. Germline V lookup: CDR1 DFQATT, CDR2 SNEGSKA (reference sequence). V lost 1 base, J lost 5 bases, and 2 bases stayed unmatched. There are 13 residues in the CDR3. CDR3 in amino acids: CSARGQGVETQYF. As DNA, the CDR3 is TGCAGTGCTAGAGGACAGGGGGTGGAGACCCAGTACTTC.